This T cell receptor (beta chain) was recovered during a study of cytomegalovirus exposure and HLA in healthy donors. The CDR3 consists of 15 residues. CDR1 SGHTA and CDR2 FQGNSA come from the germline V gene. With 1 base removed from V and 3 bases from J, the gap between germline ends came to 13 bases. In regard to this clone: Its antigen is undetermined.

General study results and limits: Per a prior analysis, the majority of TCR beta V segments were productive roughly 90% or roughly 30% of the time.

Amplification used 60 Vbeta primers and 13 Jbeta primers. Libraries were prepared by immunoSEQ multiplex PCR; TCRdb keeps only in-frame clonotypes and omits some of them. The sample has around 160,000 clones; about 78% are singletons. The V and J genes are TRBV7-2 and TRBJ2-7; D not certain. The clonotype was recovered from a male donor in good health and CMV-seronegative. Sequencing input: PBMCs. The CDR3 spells CASSLGLEALYEQYF. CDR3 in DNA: TGTGCCAGCAGCTTAGGACTCGAAGCCCTCTACGAGCAGTACTTC.